A single sample is the source of the 20 T cell receptor beta chains below, sequenced in a study of PD-L1 blockade in urothelial cancer. Repertoires were generated with immunoSEQ multiplex PCR, while TCRdb's copy carries only in-frame clones and drops some. The data contain about 24,000 clones, approximately 84% of them seen just once; the ten biggest clones take up roughly a tenth. The specimen comprised PBMCs, sampled around atezolizumab (anti-PD-L1) treatment. The receptor set was obtained from an older man with urothelial cancer.

The genes are TRBV6-1 and TRBJ2-7; maybe TRBD1 (6 bases). CDR3 length: 14 residues. The V gene's germline CDR1 is MNHNS and CDR2 SASEGT. Trimming left V 7 bases short and J 4 bases short, with 17 bases between. CDR3 amino acids: CASIRGPSTYEQYF. The DNA for the CDR3 is TGTGCCAGCATCAGGGGTCCTTCCACTTACGAGCAGTACTTC.

This clone was seen more than once but under ten times. This chain uses TRBV5-1 with TRBJ2-7; maybe TRBD1 (6 bases). The CDR3 consists of 13 residues. Looked up from germline, CDR1 is SGHRS and CDR2 is YFSETQ. The germline V and J ends were trimmed by 0 bases and 2 bases, with 6 bases remaining between them. This CDR3 reads CASSLEGAYEQYF. CDR3 sequence (DNA): TGCGCCAGCAGCTTGGAGGGGGCCTACGAGCAGTACTTC.

The rearrangement joins TRBV5-6 to TRBJ2-5; 12 nucleotides line up with TRBD2. Germline-derived CDR1 and CDR2 are SGHDT and YYEEEE. The trim removed 3 bases at V and 2 bases at J, leaving 5 bases unmatched. CDR3 length equals 16 residues. CDR3 protein: CASSSSLAGGQETQYF. For the CDR3, the DNA is TGTGCCAGCAGCTCGTCTCTAGCGGGAGGGCAAGAGACCCAGTACTTC.

The gene calls are TRBV19 and TRBJ2-7, with 11 bases matching TRBD1. The germline V gene has CDR1 LNHDA and CDR2 SQIVND (reference sequence). V gave up 6 bases and J gave up 2 bases; unmatched junction bases: 3. This CDR3 contains 14 residues. The chain's CDR3 is CASSQGQGAYEQYF. In DNA, the CDR3 is TGTGCCAGTAGCCAGGGACAGGGGGCCTACGAGCAGTACTTC.

This chain links TRBV6-1 with TRBJ1-1, with 9 bases that match TRBD1. Trimming at V came to 4 bases and at J to 8 bases, leaving 5 bases not matched to a gene. The CDR3 is 13 residues long. Per the germline V gene, CDR1 is MNHNS and CDR2 is SASEGT. The CDR3 region is CASSVTGGTEAFF. As DNA, the CDR3 is TGTGCCAGCAGTGTGACAGGGGGAACCGAAGCTTTCTTT.

The J gene is TRBJ1-1, the V gene TRBV7-8; D remains unclear. CDR3 size: 13 residues. Trimming took off 1 base at V and 3 bases at J, with 6 bases between the two ends. Germline V gene sequence: CDR1 SGHVS, CDR2 FQNEAQ. The CDR3 spells CASSLGEYTEAFF. In nucleotides, the CDR3 is TGTGCCAGCAGCTTAGGGGAGTACACTGAAGCTTTCTTT. Looking up the rest from reference TRBV7-8 and TRBJ1-1 gives the full variable domain: GAGVSQSPRYKVAKRGQDVALRCDPISGHVSLFWYQQALGQGPEFLTYFQNEAQLDKSGLPSDRFFAERPEGSVSTLKIQRTQQEDSAVYLCASSLGEYTEAFFGQGTRLTVV.

The chain is built from TRBV10-3 and TRBJ2-3, with 11 bases lining up with TRBD2. Germline V gene data show CDR1 as ENHRY and CDR2 as SYGVKD. The CDR3 sequence is 15 residues long. J was trimmed by 4 bases and V by 3 bases; bases with no gene match: 3. CDR3 protein: CAISDSGRDSDTQYF. In DNA form, the CDR3 reads TGTGCCATCAGTGATAGCGGGAGGGACTCAGATACGCAGTATTTT.

The V gene is TRBV11-2, the J gene TRBJ2-7, with 10 bases that match TRBD1. CDR3 length equals 14 residues. V shed 5 bases, J shed 5 bases, and the junction held 6 bases outside the gene matches. Germline assignment: CDR1 SGHAT and CDR2 FQNNGV. In nucleotides, the CDR3 is TGTGCCAGCAGCCCGGGACAGGGGACCCACGAGCAGTACTTC. This codes for CASSPGQGTHEQYF. Full variable domain (remainder filled in from reference TRBV11-2 and TRBJ2-7): EAGVAQSPRYKIIEKRQSVAFWCNPISGHATLYWYQQILGQGPKLLIQFQNNGVVDDSQLPKDRFSAERLKGVDSTLKIQPAKLEDSAVYLCASSPGQGTHEQYFGPGTRLTVT.

The CDR3 nucleotides read TGTGCCAGCAGTTTCGTAGCGGGAGGGCGCACAGATACGCAGTATTTT. Translating it yields CASSFVAGGRTDTQYF. J is TRBJ2-3 and V is TRBV28; 11 positions match TRBD2. Trimming removed 3 bases from V and 1 base from J; junction bases left unmatched: 3. CDR3 length equals 16 residues. The germline V gene has CDR1 MDHEN and CDR2 SYDVKM.

The V and J genes are TRBV9 and TRBJ2-7, with TRBD2 matching 8 bases. The CDR3 runs 15 residues. Germline CDR1 SGDLS, CDR2 YYNGEE. The J segment lost 3 bases and the V segment lost 0 bases, leaving 5 bases of the junction unmatched. CDR3 protein: CASSVGNSGIYEQYF. The DNA of the CDR3 is TGTGCCAGCAGCGTAGGGAATAGCGGGATCTACGAGCAGTACTTC.

The genes are TRBV28 and TRBJ1-1; 12 bases agree with TRBD1. CDR3 length: 14 amino acids. Germline V lookup: CDR1 MDHEN, CDR2 SYDVKM. With 8 bases clipped from V and 5 bases from J, the junction kept 6 bases outside the gene matches. Written as DNA, the CDR3 is TGTGCCAGCCCGGGACAGGGGGCTTGGACTGAAGCTTTCTTT. It yields the protein CASPGQGAWTEAFF.

The V gene is TRBV6-1, the J gene TRBJ1-2; no reliable D call. V lost 6 bases to trimming and J lost 2 bases, with 7 bases between them. CDR3 length equals 12 residues. Germline V gives CDR1 MNHNS, CDR2 SASEGT. The CDR3 loop reads CASSLRNYGYTF. CDR3 DNA: TGTGCCAGCAGCCTGAGAAACTATGGCTACACCTTC.

The chain links TRBV10-1 to TRBJ2-7; 13 nucleotides agree with TRBD2. The germline CDR1 and CDR2 sequences are WNHNN and SYGVQD (reference sequence). The CDR3 contains 15 residues. V lost 7 bases, J lost 3 bases, and 6 bases stayed unmatched. CDR3 protein: CASNDGTSGNYEQYF. The CDR3 DNA is TGCGCCAGCAACGACGGGACTAGCGGGAACTACGAGCAGTACTTC.

The genes are TRBV5-1 and TRBJ1-3; 9 bases map to TRBD1. V shed 2 bases and J 4 bases; nucleotides not matched to a gene: 4. The CDR3 is 15 residues long. Germline lookup yields CDR1 SGHRS and CDR2 YFSETQ. The CDR3 protein is CASSLQGAGGNTIYF. CDR3 in DNA: TGCGCCAGCAGCTTACAGGGGGCGGGCGGAAACACCATATATTTT.

The chain links TRBV9 to TRBJ2-1, with TRBD2 matching over 9 bases. V shed 5 bases, J shed 7 bases, and the junction held 10 bases outside the gene matches. CDR1 is SGDLS, CDR2 YYNGEE, per germline. The CDR3 is made up of 15 amino acids. DNA for the CDR3: TGTGCCAGCAGTGGCCTAGCGGGAAGAGGGAATGAGCAGTTCTTC. The encoded protein is CASSGLAGRGNEQFF.

The chain couples TRBV28 to TRBJ1-5; D perhaps matches TRBD1 (6 bases). Trimming removed 5 bases from V and 4 bases from J, with 18 bases in between. This CDR3 spans 16 amino acids. In germline, CDR1 is MDHEN, CDR2 SYDVKM. The CDR3 sequence is CASSKWATGSNQPQHF. The DNA for the CDR3 is TGTGCCAGCAGTAAGTGGGCGACAGGTTCAAATCAGCCCCAGCATTTT.

The V and J genes are TRBV7-2 and TRBJ2-5; possible D gene TRBD1, 6 bases. Germline-derived CDR1 and CDR2 are SGHTA and FQGNSA. Deletions cut 4 bases from V and 5 bases from J, with 11 bases between. The CDR3 covers 13 residues. CDR3 sequence: CASSSTGLETQYF. CDR3 nucleotides: TGTGCCAGCAGCTCTACAGGGCTTGAGACCCAGTACTTC.

V gene TRBV10-3 combines with J gene TRBJ2-2; TRBD1 matches at 8 bases. Germline trimming cut 6 bases from V and 6 bases from J; bases unmatched to any gene: 9. The CDR3 is 15 amino acids. Germline CDR1 reads ENHRY; CDR2 reads SYGVKD. The CDR3 protein is CAIRDRDLDPGELFF. CDR3 sequence (DNA): TGTGCCATCAGGGACAGGGATCTAGACCCCGGGGAGCTGTTTTTT.

The gene calls are TRBV28 and TRBJ2-5; D not resolved. Trimming shortened V by 5 bases and J by 5 bases, and 18 bases separated the two germline ends. Germline V lookup: CDR1 MDHEN, CDR2 SYDVKM. This CDR3 is built from 15 residues. Here the CDR3 DNA reads TGTGCCAGCAGTCCCCTCGCGAGTCCTTGGGAGACCCAGTACTTC. This translates into CASSPLASPWETQYF.

The chain combines TRBV6-5 with TRBJ2-5, with D tentatively TRBD2 (6 bases). Per germline, CDR1 MNHEY and CDR2 SVGAGI. The CDR3 is 14 residues long. V dropped 2 bases and J dropped 3 bases, with 10 bases sitting between them. The CDR3 DNA sequence: TGTGCCAGCAGTTACGATGGAGGGAAAGAGACCCAGTACTTC. Its protein product is CASSYDGGKETQYF.